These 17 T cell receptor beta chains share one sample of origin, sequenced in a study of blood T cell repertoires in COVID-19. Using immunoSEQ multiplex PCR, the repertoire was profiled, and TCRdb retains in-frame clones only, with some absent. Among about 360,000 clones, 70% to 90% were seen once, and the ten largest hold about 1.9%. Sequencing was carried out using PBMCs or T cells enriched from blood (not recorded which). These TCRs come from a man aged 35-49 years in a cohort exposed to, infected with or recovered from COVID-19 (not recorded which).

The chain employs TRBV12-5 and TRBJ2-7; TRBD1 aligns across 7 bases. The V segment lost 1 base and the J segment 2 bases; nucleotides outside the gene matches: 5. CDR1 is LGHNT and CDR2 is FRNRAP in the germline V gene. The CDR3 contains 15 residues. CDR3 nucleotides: TGTGCTAGTGGTTTGGCGGGACAGCCAGCCTACGAGCAGTACTTC. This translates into CASGLAGQPAYEQYF.

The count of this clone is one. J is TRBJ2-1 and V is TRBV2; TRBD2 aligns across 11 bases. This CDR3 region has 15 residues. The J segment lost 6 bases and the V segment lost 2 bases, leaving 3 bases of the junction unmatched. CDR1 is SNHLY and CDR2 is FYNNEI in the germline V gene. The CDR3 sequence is CASSETSGSFNEQFF. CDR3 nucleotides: TGTGCCAGCAGTGAAACTAGCGGGAGTTTCAATGAGCAGTTCTTC.

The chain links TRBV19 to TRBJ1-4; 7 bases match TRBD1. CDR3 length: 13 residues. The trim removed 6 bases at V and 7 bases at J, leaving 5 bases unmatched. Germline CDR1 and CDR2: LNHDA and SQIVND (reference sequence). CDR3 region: CASSRQGGEKLFF. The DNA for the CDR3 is TGTGCCAGTAGCCGACAGGGTGGTGAAAAACTGTTTTTT.

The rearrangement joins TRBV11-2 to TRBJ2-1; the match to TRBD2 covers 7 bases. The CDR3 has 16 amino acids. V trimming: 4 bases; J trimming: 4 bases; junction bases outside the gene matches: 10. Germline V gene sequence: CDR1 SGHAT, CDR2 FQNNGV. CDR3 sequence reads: CASSSLASSGYNEQFF. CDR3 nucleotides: TGTGCCAGCAGCTCATTGGCGTCTAGCGGATACAATGAGCAGTTCTTC.

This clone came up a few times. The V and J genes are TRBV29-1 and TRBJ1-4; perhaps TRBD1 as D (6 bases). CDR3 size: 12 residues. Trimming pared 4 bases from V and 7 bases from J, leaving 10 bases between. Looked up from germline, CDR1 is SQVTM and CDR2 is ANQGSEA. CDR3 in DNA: TGCAGCGTTGGGCAGGGGACTGAAAAACTGTTTTTT. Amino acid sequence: CSVGQGTEKLFF.

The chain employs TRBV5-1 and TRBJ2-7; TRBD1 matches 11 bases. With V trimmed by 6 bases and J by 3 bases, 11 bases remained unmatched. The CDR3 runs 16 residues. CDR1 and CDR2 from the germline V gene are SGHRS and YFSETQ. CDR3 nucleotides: TGCGCCAGCAAGGTTGAAGGGGACAGGGGGTTCTACGAGCAGTACTTC. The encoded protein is CASKVEGDRGFYEQYF.

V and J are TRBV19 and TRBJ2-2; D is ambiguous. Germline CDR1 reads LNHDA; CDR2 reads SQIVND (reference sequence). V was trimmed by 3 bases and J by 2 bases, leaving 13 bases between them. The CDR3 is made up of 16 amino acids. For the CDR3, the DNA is TGTGCCAGTAGTATTGGCCAGGTACTCAACACCGGGGAGCTGTTTTTT. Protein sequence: CASSIGQVLNTGELFF.

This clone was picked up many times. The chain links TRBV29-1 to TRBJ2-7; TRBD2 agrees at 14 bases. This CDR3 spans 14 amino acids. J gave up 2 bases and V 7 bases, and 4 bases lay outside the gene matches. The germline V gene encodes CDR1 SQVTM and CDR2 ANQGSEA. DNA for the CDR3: TGCAGCGCTAGGGGACTAGCGGGAGCCTACGAGCAGTACTTC. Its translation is CSARGLAGAYEQYF.

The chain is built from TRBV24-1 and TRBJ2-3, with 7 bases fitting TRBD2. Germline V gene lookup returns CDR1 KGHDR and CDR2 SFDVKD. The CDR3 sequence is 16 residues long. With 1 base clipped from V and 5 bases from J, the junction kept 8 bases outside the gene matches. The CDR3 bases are TGTGCCACCAGTGATTTCGGGGGAGGGCCCGGAGATACGCAGTATTTT. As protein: CATSDFGGGPGDTQYF.

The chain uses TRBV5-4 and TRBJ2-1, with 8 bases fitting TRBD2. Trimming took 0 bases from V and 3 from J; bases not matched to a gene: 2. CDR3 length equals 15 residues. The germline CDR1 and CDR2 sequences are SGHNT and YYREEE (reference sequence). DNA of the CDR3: TGTGCCAGCAGCTTGGCGAGCGGGAGCTACAATGAGCAGTTCTTC. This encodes CASSLASGSYNEQFF.

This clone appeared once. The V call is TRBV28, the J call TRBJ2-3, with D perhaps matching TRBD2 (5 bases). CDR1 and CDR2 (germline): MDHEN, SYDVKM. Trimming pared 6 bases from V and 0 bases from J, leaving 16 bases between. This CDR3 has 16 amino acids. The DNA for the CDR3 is TGTGCCAGCAGCCCTGGGAGTTCAGGCAGCACAGATACGCAGTATTTT. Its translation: CASSPGSSGSTDTQYF.

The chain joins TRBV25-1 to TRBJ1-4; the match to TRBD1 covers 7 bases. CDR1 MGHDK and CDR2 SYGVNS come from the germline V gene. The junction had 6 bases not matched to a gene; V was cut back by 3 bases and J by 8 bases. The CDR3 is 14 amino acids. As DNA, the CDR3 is TGTGCCAGCAGTGAGACACGCAGGGGGGAAAAACTGTTTTTT. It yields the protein CASSETRRGEKLFF.

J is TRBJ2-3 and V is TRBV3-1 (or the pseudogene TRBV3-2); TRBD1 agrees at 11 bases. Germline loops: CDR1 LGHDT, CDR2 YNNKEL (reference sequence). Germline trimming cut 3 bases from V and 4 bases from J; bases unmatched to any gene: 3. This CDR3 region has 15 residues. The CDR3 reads CASSHRDRGADTQYF. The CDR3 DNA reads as TGTGCCAGCAGCCACCGGGACAGGGGGGCAGATACGCAGTATTTT.

Here the CDR3 reads CASSIVRGNQPQHF. CDR3 sequence (DNA): TGTGCCAGTAGTATAGTCCGGGGCAATCAGCCCCAGCATTTT. The rearrangement joins TRBV19 to TRBJ1-5; no clear D. The CDR3 length is 14 residues. Germline V gene lookup returns CDR1 LNHDA and CDR2 SQIVND (reference sequence). Trimming took 1 base from V and 2 from J, leaving 6 bases between them.

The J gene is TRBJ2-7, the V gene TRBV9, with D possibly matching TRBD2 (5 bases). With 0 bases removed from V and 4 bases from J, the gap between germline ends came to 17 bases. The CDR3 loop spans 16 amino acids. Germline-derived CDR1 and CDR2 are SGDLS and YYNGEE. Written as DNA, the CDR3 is TGTGCCAGCAGCGTAGGGGCCGGACTTCTCCATTACGAGCAGTACTTC. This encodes CASSVGAGLLHYEQYF. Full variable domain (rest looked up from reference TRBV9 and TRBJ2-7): DSGVTQTPKHLITATGQRVTLRCSPRSGDLSVYWYQQSLDQGLQFLIQYYNGEERAKGNILERFSAQQFPDLHSELNLSSLELGDSALYFCASSVGAGLLHYEQYFGPGTRLTVT.

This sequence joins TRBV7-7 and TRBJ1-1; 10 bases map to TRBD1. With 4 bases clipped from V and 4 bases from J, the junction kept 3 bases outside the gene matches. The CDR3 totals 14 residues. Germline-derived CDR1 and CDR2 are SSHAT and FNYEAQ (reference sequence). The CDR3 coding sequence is TGTGCCAGCAGCTCGGGACAGGGGACCACTGAAGCTTTCTTT. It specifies CASSSGQGTTEAFF.

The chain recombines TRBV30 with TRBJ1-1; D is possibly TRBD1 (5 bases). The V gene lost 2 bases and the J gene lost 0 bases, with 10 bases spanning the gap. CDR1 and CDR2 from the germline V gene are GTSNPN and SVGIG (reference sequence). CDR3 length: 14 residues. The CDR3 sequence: CAWSPDSLNTEAFF. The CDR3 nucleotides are TGTGCCTGGAGTCCTGACAGTCTGAACACTGAAGCTTTCTTT.